This T cell receptor beta chain was sequenced in a study of shared clonotypes between healthy human individuals. Whole-study context: The study drew on a couple of women and a few men aged 18 to 49 as donors.

Donors had no recently reported acute infections or vaccinations and were HIV-negative. Germline V gene lookup returns CDR1 SGHTS and CDR2 YDEGEE. V gave up 0 bases and J gave up 2 bases, with 15 bases separating them. This CDR3 comprises 16 residues. Profiled with immunoSEQ multiplex PCR; TCRdb holds only in-frame clones, not every one. The sample includes more than 1.2 million clones, approximately 98.5% seen only once; the top ten take approximately 0.38%. The source is a man in his thirties or forties in good health. This chain connects TRBV5-8 to TRBJ2-7, with TRBD1 as a possible D gene (5 bases). Source material: naive CD4+ T cells sorted from blood. Subset specified: CD45RA+ positively selected. In DNA form, the CDR3 reads TGTGCCAGCAGCTTGGGTCGAGACAGCATCCCCTACGAGCAGTACTTC. Amino acid sequence: CASSLGRDSIPYEQYF.